The entry below gives a single T cell receptor beta chain sequence along with its context. Per the study methods: Amplification with reference gene primers provided the estimates of nucleated cell counts. The assay was immunoSEQ multiplex PCR, and TCRdb's table has in-frame clones only and misses some. That table gives V, J and clone size, and the DNA gave D and trimming. The table includes some 150,000 clones, around 80% detected once. This record comes from a study of blood T cell repertoires in COVID-19. Study-wide context: The origin of the acute and convalescent COVID-19 samples was the United States, Italy and Spain.

The CDR3 spans 12 residues. CDR1 and CDR2 from the germline V gene are GTSNPN and SVGIG (reference sequence). After removal of 5 bases from V and 7 bases from J, the junction contained 4 bases not matched to a gene. The rearrangement links TRBV30 to TRBJ2-1, with 8 bases lining up with TRBD2. The source is a woman aged 65 to 85 with acute or convalescent COVID-19. Sequenced material: peripheral blood. The DNA of the CDR3 is TGTGCCTGGGGACTAGCCACTAATGAGCAGTTCTTC. Translation: CAWGLATNEQFF. The entire variable domain, with the rest obtained from reference TRBV30 and TRBJ2-1, is as follows: SQTIHQWPATLVQPVGSPLSLECTVEGTSNPNLYWYRQAAGRGLQLLFYSVGIGQISSEVPQNLSASRPQDRQFILSSKKLLLSDSGFYLCAWGLATNEQFFGPGTRLTVL.